This TCR beta chain was sequenced during a study of blood T cell repertoires in COVID-19. In the study overall: The study drew acute and convalescent COVID-19 samples from the United States, Italy and Spain. The analysed material was cDNA or gDNA that came from T cells, B-cell-depleted T cells, or PBMCs.

Trimming took off 6 bases at V and 9 bases at J, with 9 bases between the two ends. The CDR3 spans 11 residues. Germline loops: CDR1 MNHEY, CDR2 SVGEGT. Original methodology: Reference gene primers were amplified, and this amplification served to estimate nucleated cell counts. Method: immunoSEQ multiplex PCR; TCRdb's copy keeps in-frame clones and lacks some. Clone size and V and J calls were adopted from that table, with D and trimming inferred from the DNA. The sample yields 87,000 or so clones, more than 85% seen once. What was sequenced was peripheral blood. This rearrangement joins TRBV6-2 or TRBV6-3 to TRBJ2-4; D call uncertain. This TCR was recovered from a man aged 40-49 years with acute or convalescent COVID-19. The CDR3 sequence is CASSLPGIQYF. In DNA, the CDR3 is TGTGCCAGCAGCTTGCCAGGCATTCAGTACTTC.